This TCR beta chain was captured by sequencing in a study of blood T cells in healthy people across ages. This clonotype has ten or more counts. No fewer than 6 million PBMCs went into each sample. At least 5 micrograms of total RNA were extracted per sample. V shed 2 bases, J shed 3 bases, and the junction held 7 bases outside the gene matches. CDR3 length: 16 residues. Germline V gene sequence: CDR1 SGHTA, CDR2 FQGNSA. Using a J-beta primer mix together with a sample-barcoded 5' primer, a second PCR was run for roughly 7 to 11 cycles. TCRdb processed the 5' RACE reads anew with MiXCR; each CDR3 protein has one entry. The data hold 600,000 or so distinct CDR3 sequences, with about 28% observed a single time.

This clonotype was obtained from an elderly woman in good health. The chain joins TRBV7-2 to TRBJ2-1; 7 bases match TRBD2. The material sequenced was blood. As DNA, the CDR3 is TGTGCCAGCAGCTTACAGCCCGGACTAGTCTACAATGAGCAGTTCTTC. Its translation: CASSLQPGLVYNEQFF.